The source of this T cell receptor (beta chain) is a study of blood T cell repertoires in COVID-19. Study as a whole: Sites across the United States, Italy and Spain contributed samples from acute and convalescent COVID-19.

In germline, CDR1 is MNHEY, CDR2 SVGAGI. The CDR3 sequence is 13 residues long. The V and J ends lost 5 bases and 2 bases respectively, with 9 bases between them. The assay was immunoSEQ multiplex PCR, and TCRdb's table has in-frame clones only and misses some. The sample lists 270,000 or so clones; about 90% were seen once. Specimen: PBMCs or T cells enriched from blood (not recorded which). The chain combines TRBV6-5 with TRBJ1-2; D call uncertain. This sequence originates from a woman between 25 and 40 years old with acute COVID-19. Written as DNA, the CDR3 is TGTGCCAGCAGTAGGACTGACAACTATGGCTACACCTTC. Its translation is CASSRTDNYGYTF.